Listed below are T cell receptor beta chains from one sample, sequenced in a study of cytomegalovirus exposure and HLA in healthy donors. This table comes from immunoSEQ multiplex PCR, and its TCRdb copy is limited to in-frame clones, with some not included. The sample contains approximately 160,000 clones, over 70% of which appear only once. Source material: PBMCs. These receptors originate from a woman aged 45-65 years in good health and CMV-seropositive. Both conserved end residues are part of each CDR3. The D gene is left open where the match is weak. Size values are once, few and many counts, or a class for expanded clones, and some rows have none.

CDR3nt	CDR3aa	v_gene	j_gene	abundance	d_gene
TGCGCCAGCAGCCAACTAGCGGGGGGTGGTAGTAGCAATGAGCAGTTCTTC	CASSQLAGGGSSNEQFF	TRBV5-1	TRBJ2-1	.	TRBD2
TGTGCCAGCAGCGCCATCGAGAGAAACACCATATATTTT	CASSAIERNTIYF	TRBV9	TRBJ1-3	few	.
TGTGCCACCAGCAGAGACTTCTCGGACAGGGCCTACGAGCAGTACTTC	CATSRDFSDRAYEQYF	TRBV15	TRBJ2-7	.	TRBD1
TGTGCCAGTAGTCCCACCGACAGGGTCAACGAGCAGTACTTC	CASSPTDRVNEQYF	TRBV19	TRBJ2-7	.	TRBD1
TGTGCCTGGAGTACTGGAGTCACAGATACGCAGTATTTT	CAWSTGVTDTQYF	TRBV30	TRBJ2-3	.	.
TGTGCCAGCAGCTTGGGCGGGTCATTAGAGACCCAGTACTTC	CASSLGGSLETQYF	TRBV7-2	TRBJ2-5	.	.
TGTGCCATCAGTGAGTCTGGTGCAGGGTCTGGGATGAATCAGCCCCAGCATTTT	CAISESGAGSGMNQPQHF	TRBV10-3	TRBJ1-5	.	.
TGTGCCAGCAGTGACACACTAGATCAGCCCCAGCATTTT	CASSDTLDQPQHF	TRBV6-1	TRBJ1-5	.	.
TGTGCCAGCAGCCCGGACAGAGCTTATGGCTACACCTTC	CASSPDRAYGYTF	TRBV5-6	TRBJ1-2	.	.
TGTGCCAGCAGCGTTTGGGACAGGGAAGAGACCCAGTACTTC	CASSVWDREETQYF	TRBV9	TRBJ2-5	.	TRBD1
TGTGCCAGCAGTAGCCCACTAGAAGCGGGAGGGCCCAATGAGCAGTTCTTC	CASSSPLEAGGPNEQFF	TRBV6-8	TRBJ2-1	once	TRBD2
TGCGCCAGCAGCTTGGGGGACAGGGGGGCAGAGACCCAGTACTTC	CASSLGDRGAETQYF	TRBV5-1	TRBJ2-5	.	TRBD1
TGTGCCAGCAGCGTGGGGCACCAGGGACTAGCGGGAGAGGACACCGGGGAGCTGTTTTTT	CASSVGHQGLAGEDTGELFF	TRBV9	TRBJ2-2	.	TRBD2
TGTGCCAGCAGTCACGACTACGAGCAGTACTTC	CASSHDYEQYF	TRBV5-6	TRBJ2-7	.	.
TGTGCCAGCAGACCCCTAGCGGGAGTAACCGGGGAGCTGTTTTTT	CASRPLAGVTGELFF	TRBV27	TRBJ2-2	.	TRBD2
TGTGCCTGGAGCGCATTAGCTTCCGGGGGGGACACTGAAGCTTTCTTT	CAWSALASGGDTEAFF	TRBV30	TRBJ1-1	.	.
TGTGCCAGCAGCTTAACCAGTCTAGCGGGAGAGACCCAGTACTTC	CASSLTSLAGETQYF	TRBV7-3	TRBJ2-5	.	TRBD2
TGTGCCATCAGTGATATAAACAGGAACCAGAACACTGAAGCTTTCTTT	CAISDINRNQNTEAFF	TRBV10-3	TRBJ1-1	.	.
TGTGCCAGCAGCCAAGAGCTCAGGGAGAACACTGAAGCTTTCTTT	CASSQELRENTEAFF	TRBV4-2	TRBJ1-1	.	.